The 22 T cell receptor beta chains given below trace back to one sample, sequenced in a study of identical twins. Each CDR3 protein is one row after TCRdb ran MiXCR on the 5' RACE reads. The table lists about 530,000 distinct CDR3 sequences, 12% to 15% of them singletons. These data were also filed under a second study, of yellow fever vaccine responses in identical twins.

Material: CD4+ T cells sorted from blood. The receptors originated from a woman in her late teens or twenties in good health.

This clonotype was seen many times. The V call is TRBV12-3 or TRBV12-4, the J call TRBJ1-1; 7 positions match TRBD1. V trimming: 5 bases; J trimming: 2 bases; junction bases outside the gene matches: 5. The CDR3 runs 14 residues. CDR3 DNA sequence: TGTGCCAGCAGTCCGGGACAGTTTAACACTGAAGCTTTCTTT. Translated: CASSPGQFNTEAFF.

This clonotype appeared a few times. J is TRBJ2-1 and V is TRBV3-1; TRBD1 matches 8 bases. The CDR3 spans 16 residues. The junction had 6 bases not matched to a gene; V was cut back by 4 bases and J by 1 base. CDR1 is LGHDT, CDR2 YNNKEL, per germline (reference sequence). The CDR3 nucleotides are TGTGCCAGCAGCCTAGGACAGGGAAAATCCTACAATGAGCAGTTCTTC. Translated: CASSLGQGKSYNEQFF.

The CDR3 nucleotides read TGCGCCAGCAGCCAAGAAGCCCGGACAACCTCCTACGAGCAGTACTTC. Translating it yields CASSQEARTTSYEQYF. The chain combines TRBV4-1 with TRBJ2-7, with a possible D match to TRBD1 (5 bases). Per germline, CDR1 MGHRA and CDR2 YSYEKL. The CDR3 is made up of 16 amino acids. Trimming took off 0 bases at V and 0 bases at J, with 12 bases between the two ends.

The rearrangement links TRBV2 to TRBJ2-1; 9 bases are a match to TRBD1. The V segment lost 1 base and the J segment 15 bases; nucleotides outside the gene matches: 7. The CDR3 has 13 residues. Germline V CDR1 and CDR2: SNHLY, FYNNEI. CDR3 bases: TGTGCCAGCAGTGAAGATCACAGGGGGCGGGCGTTCTTC. Residues: CASSEDHRGRAFF.

This chain connects TRBV6-5 to TRBJ2-7; TRBD2 matches 11 bases. V shed 0 bases and J 0 bases; nucleotides not matched to a gene: 4. This CDR3 region has 17 residues. Germline V gene lookup returns CDR1 MNHEY and CDR2 SVGAGI. This chain's CDR3 is CASSYSGLAVSSYEQYF. The CDR3 region has the DNA TGTGCCAGCAGTTACTCGGGACTAGCGGTCAGCTCCTACGAGCAGTACTTC.

This clonotype has a handful of counts. The chain recombines TRBV5-1 with TRBJ1-3; 9 positions agree with TRBD1. CDR1 SGHRS and CDR2 YFSETQ come from the germline V gene. Trimming cost V 0 bases and J 4 bases; bases outside gene matches: 8. The CDR3 spans 17 residues. CDR3 in DNA: TGCGCCAGCAGCTTGGGAAGCCGACAGGGGGACGGAAACACCATATATTTT. This encodes CASSLGSRQGDGNTIYF.

The CDR3 bases are TGTGCCAGCAGCGGAACGACAGGGGCAAACACTGAAGCTTTCTTT. It codes for CASSGTTGANTEAFF. The chain has TRBV7-6 and TRBJ1-1; 8 bases align to TRBD1. V was clipped by 5 bases and J by 2 bases; unmatched bases: 7. CDR3 length: 15 amino acids. Germline CDR1 reads SGHVS; CDR2 reads FNYEAQ.

The chain employs TRBV7-9 and TRBJ2-5; 9 bases align to TRBD2. J lost 4 bases, V lost 1 base, and 4 bases had no gene match. CDR3 length: 15 amino acids. Germline values: CDR1 SEHNR, CDR2 FQNEAQ (reference sequence). CDR3: CASSLEVAGAETQYF. The CDR3 DNA is TGTGCCAGCAGCTTAGAAGTAGCGGGGGCAGAGACCCAGTACTTC.

This clonotype was recorded a few times. The V call is TRBV3-1, the J call TRBJ2-1; 8 bases fit TRBD2. The CDR3 is made up of 15 amino acids. V lost 4 bases to trimming and J lost 7 bases; unmatched junction nucleotides: 9. Germline V gene sequence: CDR1 LGHDT, CDR2 YNNKEL (reference sequence). Written as DNA, the CDR3 is TGTGCCAGCAGCCGAACTAGCGGTCCTGTGAATGAGCAGTTCTTC. Translated: CASSRTSGPVNEQFF.

This chain links TRBV9 with TRBJ2-3, with 11 positions matching TRBD2. The junction had 7 bases not matched to a gene; V was cut back by 0 bases and J by 4 bases. There are 17 residues in the CDR3. CDR1 and CDR2 from the germline V gene are SGDLS and YYNGEE. CDR3 sequence: CASSVGVTSGGADTQYF. CDR3 DNA: TGTGCCAGCAGCGTAGGGGTAACTAGCGGGGGAGCAGATACGCAGTATTTT. The full variable domain, rest sourced from reference TRBV9 and TRBJ2-3, is DSGVTQTPKHLITATGQRVTLRCSPRSGDLSVYWYQQSLDQGLQFLIQYYNGEERAKGNILERFSAQQFPDLHSELNLSSLELGDSALYFCASSVGVTSGGADTQYFGPGTRLTVL.

The V and J genes are TRBV3-1 and TRBJ2-1, with D uncertain. The V and J ends lost 1 base and 12 bases respectively, with 10 bases between them. Germline V CDR1 and CDR2: LGHDT, YNNKEL (reference sequence). The CDR3 spans 12 residues. CDR3 in amino acids: CASSQVPQAQFF. The CDR3 DNA reads as TGTGCCAGCAGCCAAGTTCCCCAGGCGCAGTTCTTC.

This clonotype was seen a single time. The chain is built from TRBV3-1 and TRBJ2-1; 11 bases line up with TRBD2. Trimming removed 3 bases from V and 2 bases from J; junction bases left unmatched: 6. This CDR3 region has 17 residues. Per the germline V gene, CDR1 is LGHDT and CDR2 is YNNKEL (reference sequence). CDR3 coding DNA: TGTGCCAGCAGCCACACGGATAGCGGGAGGGCCTACAATGAGCAGTTCTTC. Protein sequence: CASSHTDSGRAYNEQFF.

This clonotype was seen only a few times. V is TRBV25-1 and J is TRBJ2-1, with TRBD2 identical over 9 bases. The CDR3 length is 15 residues. The V gene's germline CDR1 is MGHDK and CDR2 SYGVNS. Trimming at V came to 2 bases and at J to 6 bases, leaving 5 bases not matched to a gene. The chain's CDR3 is CASSERAGGFNEQFF. CDR3 nucleotides: TGTGCCAGCAGTGAAAGAGCGGGAGGCTTCAATGAGCAGTTCTTC.

This clonotype turned up a few times. V usage is TRBV28 and J usage is TRBJ2-3; TRBD2 is a possible D gene (6 bases). The germline gives CDR1 MDHEN, CDR2 SYDVKM. This CDR3 comprises 16 residues. The V and J ends lost 3 bases and 1 base respectively, with 14 bases between them. The CDR3 DNA reads TGTGCCAGCAGTTTCCTGCGGGGTACCCGCACAGATACGCAGTATTTT. This sequence encodes CASSFLRGTRTDTQYF.

This chain joins TRBV28 and TRBJ2-3, with 7 nucleotides matching TRBD2. CDR1 and CDR2 (germline): MDHEN, SYDVKM. The V segment lost 7 bases and the J segment 3 bases; nucleotides outside the gene matches: 4. The CDR3 extends over 13 amino acids. The CDR3 DNA reads TGTGCCAGCAAGGGCGGGGGAACAGATACGCAGTATTTT. Protein: CASKGGGTDTQYF.

The chain links TRBV5-1 to TRBJ2-7, with 11 bases fitting TRBD2. CDR3 size: 16 residues. After removal of 6 bases from V and 6 bases from J, the junction contained 14 bases not matched to a gene. Germline V gives CDR1 SGHRS, CDR2 YFSETQ. CDR3 protein: CASKGKTSGIWGEQYF. For the CDR3, the DNA is TGCGCCAGCAAAGGGAAGACTAGCGGGATTTGGGGCGAGCAGTACTTC.

J is TRBJ2-6 and V is TRBV11-1; 8 bases agree with TRBD1. This CDR3 spans 19 amino acids. Trimming at V came to 1 base and at J to 4 bases, leaving 12 bases not matched to a gene. CDR1 and CDR2 (germline): SGHAT, FQDESV (reference sequence). In DNA, the CDR3 is TGTGCCAGCAGCTTAGGAGGTCCCGGGACAGGATCCGGGGCCAACGTCCTGACTTTC. Amino acid sequence: CASSLGGPGTGSGANVLTF.

The rearrangement joins TRBV9 to TRBJ2-3, with TRBD2 matching 10 bases. From germline, CDR1 is SGDLS and CDR2 YYNGEE. Germline trimming cut 4 bases from V and 5 bases from J; bases unmatched to any gene: 13. The CDR3 runs to 17 residues. CDR3 sequence: CASSLYSAGGPKDTQYF. CDR3 coding DNA: TGTGCCAGCAGCTTATACTCAGCGGGAGGGCCCAAAGATACGCAGTATTTT.

This clonotype has just a few counts. V gene TRBV6-5 combines with J gene TRBJ2-5; D ambiguous. The V end was cut by 4 bases, the J end by 7 bases, with 13 bases between. Germline CDR1 and CDR2: MNHEY and SVGAGI. This CDR3 is 13 amino acids long. The CDR3 DNA is TGTGCCAGCAGTTCCCCCGGTGGTTGGACCCAGTACTTC. Translated: CASSSPGGWTQYF.

In its sample, this clonotype was seen a few times. This chain joins TRBV20-1 and TRBJ1-1, with 10 bases identical to TRBD1. Per the germline V gene, CDR1 is DFQATT and CDR2 is SNEGSKA (reference sequence). Germline trimming cut 6 bases from V and 0 bases from J; bases unmatched to any gene: 10. The CDR3 loop spans 16 amino acids. CDR3 nucleotides: TGCAGTGCCCCGAAGAAGGGACAGGGGTTGAACACTGAAGCTTTCTTT. It specifies CSAPKKGQGLNTEAFF.

J is TRBJ1-2 and V is TRBV7-2, with 10 bases fitting TRBD1. CDR1 SGHTA and CDR2 FQGNSA come from the germline V gene. The CDR3 has 15 residues. Trimming took 5 bases from V and 4 from J; bases not matched to a gene: 7. CDR3 sequence: CASSIGTGVVYGYTF. CDR3 bases: TGTGCCAGCAGCATAGGGACAGGGGTTGTCTATGGCTACACCTTC. Drawing the rest from reference TRBV7-2 and TRBJ1-2, the complete variable domain is GAGVSQSPSNKVTEKGKDVELRCDPISGHTALYWYRQSLGQGLEFLIYFQGNSAPDKSGLPSDRFSAERTGGSVSTLTIQRTQQEDSAVYLCASSIGTGVVYGYTFGSGTRLTVV.

A note on this clonotype: At one end, the junction sequence differs from germline, possibly due to a read error. The chain carries TRBV6-5 and TRBJ1-1; tentative D call: TRBD1 (5 bases). CDR3 size: 16 residues. Per the germline V gene, CDR1 is MNHEY and CDR2 is SVGAGI. Written as DNA, the CDR3 is TGTGTCAGCAGTTACGGTCCAGGGAGGGTGAACACTGAAGCTTTCTTT. Amino acids: CVSSYGPGRVNTEAFF.